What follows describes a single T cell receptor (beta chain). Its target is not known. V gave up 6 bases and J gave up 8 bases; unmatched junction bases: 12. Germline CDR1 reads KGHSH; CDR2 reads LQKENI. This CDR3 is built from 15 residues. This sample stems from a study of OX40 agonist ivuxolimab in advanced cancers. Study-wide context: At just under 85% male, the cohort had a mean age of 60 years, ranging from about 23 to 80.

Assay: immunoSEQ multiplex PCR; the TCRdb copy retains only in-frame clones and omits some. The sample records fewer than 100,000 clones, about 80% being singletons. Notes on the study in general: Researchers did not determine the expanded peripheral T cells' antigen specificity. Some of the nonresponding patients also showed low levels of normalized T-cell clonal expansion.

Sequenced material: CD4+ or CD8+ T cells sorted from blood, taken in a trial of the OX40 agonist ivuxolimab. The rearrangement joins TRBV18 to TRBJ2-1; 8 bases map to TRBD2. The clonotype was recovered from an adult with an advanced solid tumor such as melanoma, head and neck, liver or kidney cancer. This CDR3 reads CASSRAGGNFDEQFF. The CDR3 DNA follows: TGTGCCAGCTCCCGTGCGGGGGGTAACTTCGATGAGCAGTTCTTC.